This T cell receptor (beta chain) was found in a study of blood T cell repertoires in COVID-19. Germline CDR1 SGHVS, CDR2 FQNEAQ. V was shortened by 1 base and J by 3 bases, with 12 bases between the two germline ends. CDR3 length: 15 amino acids. In the source study's methods: Nucleated cell counts were estimated from reference gene primer amplification. Sequencing was performed with immunoSEQ multiplex PCR; in TCRdb, only in-frame clones are kept and a portion is missing. D and trimming were read from the DNA, whereas the V and J calls and clone size are those reported in that table. The table shows 230,000 or so clones, with nearly 90% occurring only once.

The chain is built from TRBV7-8 and TRBJ1-1, with D possibly TRBD1 on 5 matching bases. The sample was peripheral blood. This sequence was found in a woman between 55 and 75 years old with COVID-19, enrolled during active disease. CDR3 nucleotide sequence: TGTGCCAGCAGCTTAGATCAGGGAGGGGACACTGAAGCTTTCTTT. Protein sequence: CASSLDQGGDTEAFF.